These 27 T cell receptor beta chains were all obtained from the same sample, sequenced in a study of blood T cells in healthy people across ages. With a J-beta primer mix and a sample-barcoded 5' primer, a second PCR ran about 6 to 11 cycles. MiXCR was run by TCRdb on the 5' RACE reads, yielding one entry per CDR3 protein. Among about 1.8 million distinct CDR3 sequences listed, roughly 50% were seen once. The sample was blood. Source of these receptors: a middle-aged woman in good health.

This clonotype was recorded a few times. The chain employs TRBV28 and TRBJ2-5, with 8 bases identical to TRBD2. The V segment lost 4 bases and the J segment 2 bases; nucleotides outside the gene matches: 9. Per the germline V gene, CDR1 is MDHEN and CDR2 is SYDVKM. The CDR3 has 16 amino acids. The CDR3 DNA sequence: TGTGCCAGCAGTTCTGGGTCAGCGGGGGAACAAGAGACCCAGTACTTC. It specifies CASSSGSAGEQETQYF. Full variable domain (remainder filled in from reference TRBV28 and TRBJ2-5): DVKVTQSSRYLVKRTGEKVFLECVQDMDHENMFWYRQDPGLGLRLIYFSYDVKMKEKGDIPEGYSVSREKKERFSLILESASTNQTSMYLCASSSGSAGEQETQYFGPGTRLLVL.

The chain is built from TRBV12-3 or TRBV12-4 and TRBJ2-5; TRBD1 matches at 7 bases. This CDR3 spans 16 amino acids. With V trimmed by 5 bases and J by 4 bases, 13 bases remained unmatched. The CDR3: CASSPFTGDEVETQYF. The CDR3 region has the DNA TGTGCCAGCAGTCCGTTTACAGGGGATGAAGTAGAGACCCAGTACTTC.

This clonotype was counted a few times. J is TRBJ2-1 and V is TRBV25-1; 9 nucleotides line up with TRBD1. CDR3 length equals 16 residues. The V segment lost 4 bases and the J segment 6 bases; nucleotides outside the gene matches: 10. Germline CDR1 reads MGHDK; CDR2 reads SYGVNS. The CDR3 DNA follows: TGTGCCAGCAGTGTATATGCAGGACAGGGGACCAATGAGCAGTTCTTC. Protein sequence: CASSVYAGQGTNEQFF.

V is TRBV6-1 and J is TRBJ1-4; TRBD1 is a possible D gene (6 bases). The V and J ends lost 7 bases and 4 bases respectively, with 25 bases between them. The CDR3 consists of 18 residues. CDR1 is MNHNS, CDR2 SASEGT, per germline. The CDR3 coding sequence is TGTGCCAGCACCCTGACAGGACCAGCTTCCAGGTTTAATGAAAAACTGTTTTTT. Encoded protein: CASTLTGPASRFNEKLFF.

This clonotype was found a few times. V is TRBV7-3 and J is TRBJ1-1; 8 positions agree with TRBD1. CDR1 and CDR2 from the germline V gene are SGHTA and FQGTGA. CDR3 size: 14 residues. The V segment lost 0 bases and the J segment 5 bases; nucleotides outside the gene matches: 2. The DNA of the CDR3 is TGTGCCAGCAGCTTAACCACAGGGGGAACTGAAGCTTTCTTT. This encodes CASSLTTGGTEAFF.

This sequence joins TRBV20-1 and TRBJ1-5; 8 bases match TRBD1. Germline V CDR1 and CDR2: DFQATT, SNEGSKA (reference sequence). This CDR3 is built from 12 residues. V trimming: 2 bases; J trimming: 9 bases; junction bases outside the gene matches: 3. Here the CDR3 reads CSARPGGGPQHF. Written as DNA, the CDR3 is TGCAGTGCTAGACCAGGGGGCGGGCCCCAGCATTTT.

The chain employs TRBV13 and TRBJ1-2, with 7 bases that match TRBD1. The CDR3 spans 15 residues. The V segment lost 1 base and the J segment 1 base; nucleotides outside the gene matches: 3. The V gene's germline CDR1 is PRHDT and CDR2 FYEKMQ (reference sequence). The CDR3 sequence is CASSLEGGDNYGYTF. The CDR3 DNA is TGTGCCAGCAGCTTAGAAGGGGGCGATAACTATGGCTACACCTTC.

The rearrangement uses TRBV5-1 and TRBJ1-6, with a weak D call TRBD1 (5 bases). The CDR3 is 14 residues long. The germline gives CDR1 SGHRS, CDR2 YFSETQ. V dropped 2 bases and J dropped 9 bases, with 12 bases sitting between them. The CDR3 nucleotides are TGCGCCAGCAGCTTCCGGGACCTGAGTTCACCCCTCCACTTT. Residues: CASSFRDLSSPLHF.

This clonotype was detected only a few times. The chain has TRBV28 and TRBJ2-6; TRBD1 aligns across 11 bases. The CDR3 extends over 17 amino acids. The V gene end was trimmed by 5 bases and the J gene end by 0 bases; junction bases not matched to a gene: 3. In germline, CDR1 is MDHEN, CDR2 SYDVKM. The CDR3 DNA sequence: TGTGCCAGCAGTGGGGGACAGGGGGTCTCTGGGGCCAACGTCCTGACTTTC. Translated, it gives CASSGGQGVSGANVLTF.

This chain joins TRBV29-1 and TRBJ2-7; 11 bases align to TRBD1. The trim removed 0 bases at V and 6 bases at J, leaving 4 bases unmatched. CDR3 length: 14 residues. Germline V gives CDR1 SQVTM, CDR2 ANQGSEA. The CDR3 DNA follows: TGCAGCGTTGAAGATGGGGGACAGGGGGGCGAGCAGTACTTC. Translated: CSVEDGGQGGEQYF.

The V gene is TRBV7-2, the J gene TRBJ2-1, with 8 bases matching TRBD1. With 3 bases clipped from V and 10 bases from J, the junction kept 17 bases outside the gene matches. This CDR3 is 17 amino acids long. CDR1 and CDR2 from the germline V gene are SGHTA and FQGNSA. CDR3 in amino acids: CASSLDQGARPVEEQFF. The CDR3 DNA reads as TGTGCCAGCAGCTTGGACCAGGGGGCTCGCCCTGTCGAGGAGCAGTTCTTC.

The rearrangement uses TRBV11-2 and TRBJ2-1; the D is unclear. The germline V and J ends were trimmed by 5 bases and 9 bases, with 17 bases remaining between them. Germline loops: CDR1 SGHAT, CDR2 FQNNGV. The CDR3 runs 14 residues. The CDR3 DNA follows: TGTGCCAGCAGCCCCCGGGCCCCCGATGGTGAGCAGTTCTTC. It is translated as CASSPRAPDGEQFF.

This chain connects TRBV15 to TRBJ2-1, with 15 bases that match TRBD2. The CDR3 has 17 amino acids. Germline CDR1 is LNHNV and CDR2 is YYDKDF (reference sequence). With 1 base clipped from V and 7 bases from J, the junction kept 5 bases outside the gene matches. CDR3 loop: CATSRAHGTSGGNEQFF. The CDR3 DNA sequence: TGTGCCACCAGCAGAGCCCACGGGACTAGCGGGGGGAATGAGCAGTTCTTC.

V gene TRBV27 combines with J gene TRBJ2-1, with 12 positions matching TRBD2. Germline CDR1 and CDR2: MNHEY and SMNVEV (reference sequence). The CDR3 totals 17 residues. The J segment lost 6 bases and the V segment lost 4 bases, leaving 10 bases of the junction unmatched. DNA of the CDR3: TGTGCCAGCAGTTCCCCTAGCGGGGGGGCCCCTCTCAATGAGCAGTTCTTC. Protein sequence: CASSSPSGGAPLNEQFF.

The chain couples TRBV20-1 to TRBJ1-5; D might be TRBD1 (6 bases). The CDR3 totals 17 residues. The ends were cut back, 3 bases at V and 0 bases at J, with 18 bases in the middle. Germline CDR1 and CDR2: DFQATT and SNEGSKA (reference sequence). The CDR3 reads CSARNWGRDNSNQPQHF. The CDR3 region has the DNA TGCAGTGCTAGGAATTGGGGCAGGGACAATAGCAATCAGCCCCAGCATTTT.

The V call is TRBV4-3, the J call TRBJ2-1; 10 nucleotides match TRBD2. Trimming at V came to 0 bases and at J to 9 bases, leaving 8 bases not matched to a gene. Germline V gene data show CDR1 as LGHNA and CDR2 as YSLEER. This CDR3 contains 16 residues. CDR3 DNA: TGCGCCAGCAGCCAAGAGAGCGGGGGGGCCGGGGTTGAGCAGTTCTTC. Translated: CASSQESGGAGVEQFF.

CDR3 DNA sequence: TGCGCCAGCAGCATGACTAGCGGGGGGGCCATGGGAGAGACCCAGTACTTC. Its translation: CASSMTSGGAMGETQYF. The chain uses TRBV5-1 and TRBJ2-5, with 14 bases fitting TRBD2. The CDR3 is made up of 17 amino acids. V dropped 4 bases and J dropped 4; count of bases not matched to a gene: 9. Germline V gene lookup returns CDR1 SGHRS and CDR2 YFSETQ.

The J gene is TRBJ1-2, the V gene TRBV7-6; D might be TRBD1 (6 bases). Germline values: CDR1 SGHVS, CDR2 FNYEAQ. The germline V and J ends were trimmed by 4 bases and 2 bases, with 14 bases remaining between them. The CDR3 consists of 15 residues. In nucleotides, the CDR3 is TGTGCCAGCAGCTCACCGGGAGGGGGAAACTATGGCTACACCTTC. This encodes CASSSPGGGNYGYTF.

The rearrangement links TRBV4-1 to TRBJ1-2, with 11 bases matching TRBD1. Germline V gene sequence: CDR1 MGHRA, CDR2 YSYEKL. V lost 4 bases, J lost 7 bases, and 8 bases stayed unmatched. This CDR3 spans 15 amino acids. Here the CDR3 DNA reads TGCGCCAGCAGCCCCCCCCGGGACAGGGGGACTGGCTACACCTTC. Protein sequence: CASSPPRDRGTGYTF.

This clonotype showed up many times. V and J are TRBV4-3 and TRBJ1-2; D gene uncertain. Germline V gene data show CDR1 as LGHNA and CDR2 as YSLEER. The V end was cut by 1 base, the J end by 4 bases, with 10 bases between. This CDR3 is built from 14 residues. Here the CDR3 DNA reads TGCGCCAGCAGCCAAGGTCAAGTAGGCTATGGCTACACCTTC. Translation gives CASSQGQVGYGYTF.

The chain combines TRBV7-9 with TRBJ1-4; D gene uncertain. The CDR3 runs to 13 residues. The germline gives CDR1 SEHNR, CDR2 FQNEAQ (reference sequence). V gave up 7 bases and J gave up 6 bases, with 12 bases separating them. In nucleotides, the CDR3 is TGTGCCAGCACAGAGGGCTACGATGAAAAACTGTTTTTT. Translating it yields CASTEGYDEKLFF.

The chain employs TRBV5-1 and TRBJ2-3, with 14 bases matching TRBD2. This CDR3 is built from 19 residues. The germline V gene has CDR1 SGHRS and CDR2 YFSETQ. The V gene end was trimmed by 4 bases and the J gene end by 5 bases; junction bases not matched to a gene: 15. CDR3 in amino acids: CASSANRGTSGGRVDTQYF. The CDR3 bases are TGCGCCAGCAGCGCCAACCGGGGGACTAGCGGGGGCCGCGTAGATACGCAGTATTTT.

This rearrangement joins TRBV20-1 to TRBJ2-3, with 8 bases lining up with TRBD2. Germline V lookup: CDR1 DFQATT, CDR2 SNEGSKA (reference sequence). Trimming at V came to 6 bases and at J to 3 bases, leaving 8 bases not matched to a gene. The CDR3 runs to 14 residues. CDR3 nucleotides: TGCAGTGCGGCCAGGCGGGGGGCGACAGATACGCAGTATTTT. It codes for CSAARRGATDTQYF.

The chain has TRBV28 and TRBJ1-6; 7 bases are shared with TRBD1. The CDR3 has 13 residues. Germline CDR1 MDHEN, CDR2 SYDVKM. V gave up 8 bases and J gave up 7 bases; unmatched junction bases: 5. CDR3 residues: CASRPRGNSPLHF. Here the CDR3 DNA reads TGTGCCAGCCGCCCCAGGGGGAATTCACCCCTCCACTTT.

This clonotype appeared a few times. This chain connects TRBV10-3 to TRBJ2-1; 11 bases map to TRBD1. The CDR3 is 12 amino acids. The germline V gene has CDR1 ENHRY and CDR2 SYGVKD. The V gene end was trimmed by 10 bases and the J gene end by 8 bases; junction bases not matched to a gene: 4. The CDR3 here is CATGTGGDEQFF. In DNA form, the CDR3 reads TGTGCCACGGGGACAGGGGGTGATGAGCAGTTCTTC.

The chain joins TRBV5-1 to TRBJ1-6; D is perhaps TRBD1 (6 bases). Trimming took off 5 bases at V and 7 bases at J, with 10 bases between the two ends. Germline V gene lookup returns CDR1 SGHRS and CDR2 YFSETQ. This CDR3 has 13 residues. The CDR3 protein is CASRTGVNSPLHF. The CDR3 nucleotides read TGCGCCAGCAGGACAGGCGTAAATTCACCCCTCCACTTT.

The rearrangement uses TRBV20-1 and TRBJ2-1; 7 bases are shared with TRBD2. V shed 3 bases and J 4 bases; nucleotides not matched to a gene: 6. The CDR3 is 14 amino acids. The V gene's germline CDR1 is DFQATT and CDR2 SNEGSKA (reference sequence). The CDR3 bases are TGCAGTGCTAGTGGGGGGGACCAGTACAATGAGCAGTTCTTC. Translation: CSASGGDQYNEQFF.